What follows is one T cell receptor beta chain and its context. TCRdb ran MiXCR on the 5' RACE reads and lists one entry per CDR3 protein. The table shows about 170,000 distinct CDR3 sequences, with 11% occurring only once. The V end was cut by 5 bases, the J end by 9 bases, with 20 bases between. This CDR3 is built from 14 residues. Germline values: CDR1 PRHDT, CDR2 FYEKMQ (reference sequence). These data belong to a study of T cells after yellow fever vaccination. The chain uses TRBV13 and TRBJ2-7, with D maybe TRBD1 (6 bases). The clonotype originates from a man in his late teens or twenties who received the YFV17D yellow fever vaccine. The sequences come from CD8+ T cells sorted from PBMCs, collected 15 days after the yellow fever booster vaccination. The CDR3 spells CASSLTGTQSPQYF. The CDR3 DNA reads TGTGCCAGCAGCCTAACCGGGACACAAAGTCCGCAGTACTTC.